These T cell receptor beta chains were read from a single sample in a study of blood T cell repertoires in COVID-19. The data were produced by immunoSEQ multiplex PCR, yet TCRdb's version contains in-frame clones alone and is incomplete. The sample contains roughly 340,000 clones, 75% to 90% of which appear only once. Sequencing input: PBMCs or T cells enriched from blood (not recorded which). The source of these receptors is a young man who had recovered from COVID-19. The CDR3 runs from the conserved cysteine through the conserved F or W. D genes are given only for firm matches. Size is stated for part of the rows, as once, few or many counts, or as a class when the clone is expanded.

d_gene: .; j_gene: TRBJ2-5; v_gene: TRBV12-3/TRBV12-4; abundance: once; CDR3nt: TGTGCCAGCAGTTTACGGGGGAAGGAGACCCAGTACTTC; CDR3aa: CASSLRGKETQYF
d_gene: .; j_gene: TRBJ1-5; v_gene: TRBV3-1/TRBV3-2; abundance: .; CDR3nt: TGTGCCAGCAGCCAAGGGGCAGGGAACAGCAATCAGCCCCAGCATTTT; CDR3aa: CASSQGAGNSNQPQHF
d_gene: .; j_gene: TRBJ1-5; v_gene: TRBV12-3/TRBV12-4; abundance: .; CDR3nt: TGTGCCAGCAGTCTACAGGGCAATCAGCCCCAGCATTTT; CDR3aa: CASSLQGNQPQHF
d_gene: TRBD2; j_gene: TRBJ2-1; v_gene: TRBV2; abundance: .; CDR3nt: TGTGCCAGCAGTACCGACGGACTAGCGGGGGTCTACAATGAGCAGTTCTTC; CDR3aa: CASSTDGLAGVYNEQFF
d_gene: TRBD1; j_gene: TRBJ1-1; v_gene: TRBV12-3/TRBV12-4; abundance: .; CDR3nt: TGTGCCAGCACCTTGGACAGGGACACTGAAGCTTTCTTT; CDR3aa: CASTLDRDTEAFF
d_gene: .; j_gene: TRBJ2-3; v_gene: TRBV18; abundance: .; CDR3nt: TGTGCCAGCTCACCTACTGTGTCAGATACGCAGTATTTT; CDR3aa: CASSPTVSDTQYF
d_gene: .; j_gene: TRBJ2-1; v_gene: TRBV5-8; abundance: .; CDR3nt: TGTGCCAGCAGCTTGAATCTTGGCAGTTACAATGAGCAGTTCTTC; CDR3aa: CASSLNLGSYNEQFF
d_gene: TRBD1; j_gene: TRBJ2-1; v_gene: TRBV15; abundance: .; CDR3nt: TGTGCCAGTGGGACAGATTCGTACAATGAGCAGTTCTTC; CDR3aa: CASGTDSYNEQFF
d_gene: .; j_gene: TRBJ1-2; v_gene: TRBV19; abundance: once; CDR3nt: TGTGCCAGTTTCGCCAATCGATGGGGCGCGAGCTATGGCTACACCTTC; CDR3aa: CASFANRWGASYGYTF
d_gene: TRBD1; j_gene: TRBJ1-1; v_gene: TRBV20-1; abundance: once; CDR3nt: TGCAGTGCTAGTTCGAGGCGACAGGGGGGTCGGGCTTTCTTT; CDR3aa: CSASSRRQGGRAFF
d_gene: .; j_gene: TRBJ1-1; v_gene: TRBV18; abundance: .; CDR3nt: TGTGCCAGCTCACCCCCAGGGAACACTGAAGCTTTCTTT; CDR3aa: CASSPPGNTEAFF
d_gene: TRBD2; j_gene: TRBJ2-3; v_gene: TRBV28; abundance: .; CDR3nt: TGTGCCAGCAGTTTATCGTTTAGCGGGAGTACAGATACGCAGTATTTT; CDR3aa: CASSLSFSGSTDTQYF
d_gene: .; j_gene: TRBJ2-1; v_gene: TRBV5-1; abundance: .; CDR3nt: TGCGCCAGCAGCTTAGCACCTTACAATGAGCAGTTCTTC; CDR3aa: CASSLAPYNEQFF
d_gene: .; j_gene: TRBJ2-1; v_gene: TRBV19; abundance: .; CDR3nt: TGTGCCAGTAGCCCCACCCGAACACCCGACAGGCTTAAGGGGAATGAGCAGTTCTTC; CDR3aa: CASSPTRTPDRLKGNEQFF